The clone carrying this TCR beta chain was detected a few times. The target antigen is unknown. The data belong to a study of cytomegalovirus exposure and HLA in healthy donors. Study-wide findings and caveats: Confirmation was obtained in vitro that a few CMV-associated chains are specific for CMV antigens.

Libraries were prepared by immunoSEQ multiplex PCR; TCRdb keeps only in-frame clonotypes and omits some of them. The data contain about 120,000 clones, about 83% of them singletons. The CDR3 loop spans 12 amino acids. CDR1 is LGHNT, CDR2 FRNRAP, per germline. Trimming shortened V by 1 base and J by 3 bases, and 4 bases separated the two germline ends. The clonotype originates from a woman in her thirties in good health and CMV-seronegative. This chain connects TRBV12-5 to TRBJ2-7; D remains unclear. The sample comprised PBMCs. The CDR3 bases are TGTGCTAGTGGTTTGGGTCTCTACGAGCAGTACTTC. It yields the protein CASGLGLYEQYF. The variable domain in full, with the rest retrieved from reference TRBV12-5 and TRBJ2-7, is DARVTQTPRHKVTEMGQEVTMRCQPILGHNTVFWYRQTMMQGLELLAYFRNRAPLDDSGMPKDRFSAEMPDATLATLKIQPSEPRDSAVYFCASGLGLYEQYFGPGTRLTVT.